The 27 T cell receptor beta chains listed next were all sequenced from one sample in a study of PD-1 blockade in classical Hodgkin lymphoma. Regarding time point: cycle 4 day 1 (C4D1), after more than 5 weeks of nivolumab. Relapse was seen in all patients after autologous stem cell transplantation, and brentuximab vedotin exposure was variable. TCRdb's table, derived via immunoSEQ multiplex PCR, lists solely in-frame clones and lacks some. The sample holds about 64,000 clones, around 94% seen once. The specimen was peripheral blood mononuclear cells (PBMCs), collected before the fourth cycle of nivolumab. The receptors come from a human donor with classical Hodgkin lymphoma.

V and J are TRBV4-1 and TRBJ1-4; D unclear. Trimming took 0 bases from V and 0 from J, leaving 17 bases between them. Per germline, CDR1 MGHRA and CDR2 YSYEKL. The CDR3 covers 19 residues. The CDR3 DNA sequence: TGCGCCAGCAGCCAAGAAATAACGCCAGACTTTGCAACTAATGAAAAACTGTTTTTT. It encodes CASSQEITPDFATNEKLFF.

The chain links TRBV14 to TRBJ1-2; the D gene is possibly TRBD1 (6 bases). Trimming shortened V by 1 base and J by 6 bases, and 12 bases separated the two germline ends. The CDR3 has 14 residues. Germline CDR1 and CDR2: SGHDN and FVKESK. CDR3 in DNA: TGTGCCAGCAGCCAAGTTTCTGGGGGCGATGGCTACACCTTC. Translated: CASSQVSGGDGYTF.

V usage is TRBV10-3 and J usage is TRBJ2-7; 8 bases match TRBD1. This CDR3 has 14 amino acids. After removal of 7 bases from V and 2 bases from J, the junction contained 7 bases not matched to a gene. The germline CDR1 and CDR2 sequences are ENHRY and SYGVKD. The CDR3 DNA is TGTGCCATCACCCAGGGGGCTCCCCCCTACGAGCAGTACTTC. Its protein product is CAITQGAPPYEQYF.

This chain links TRBV27 with TRBJ2-5; 9 bases line up with TRBD2. The DNA end is more similar to TRBJ2-7, so the J call may be wrong. The CDR3 extends over 16 amino acids. In germline, CDR1 is MNHEY, CDR2 SMNVEV (reference sequence). The CDR3 is CASSQTASGVPYEQYF. The CDR3 bases are TGTGCCAGCAGCCAAACGGCTAGCGGGGTCCCCTACGAGCAGTACTTC.

The chain links TRBV5-1 to TRBJ2-4, with D hard to call. The CDR3 has 16 amino acids. The V end lost 0 bases, the J end lost 0 bases, and 10 bases lay between the germline ends. Per germline, CDR1 SGHRS and CDR2 YFSETQ. CDR3 amino acids: CASSLAAGLAKNIQYF. Written as DNA, the CDR3 is TGCGCCAGCAGCTTGGCTGCCGGTTTAGCCAAAAACATTCAGTACTTC.

The chain uses TRBV10-3 and TRBJ2-7; 9 bases are shared with TRBD1. After removal of 4 bases from V and 3 bases from J, the junction contained 4 bases not matched to a gene. The CDR3 covers 14 residues. CDR1 and CDR2 (germline): ENHRY, SYGVKD. The CDR3 loop is CAISGPGQGYEQYF. The CDR3 DNA sequence: TGTGCCATCAGTGGACCGGGACAGGGCTACGAGCAGTACTTC.

V usage is TRBV15 and J usage is TRBJ2-2; D ambiguous. Germline CDR1 LNHNV, CDR2 YYDKDF (reference sequence). The CDR3 is 12 amino acids. V was pared by 8 bases and J by 6 bases, with 10 bases between. The CDR3 coding sequence is TGTGCCACCCTTTCCCAAGCCGGGGAGCTGTTTTTT. Translated, it gives CATLSQAGELFF.

The J gene is TRBJ2-1, the V gene TRBV7-6; TRBD2 is a possible D gene (5 bases). CDR3 length equals 15 residues. Trimming shortened V by 2 bases and J by 3 bases, and 11 bases separated the two germline ends. Looked up from germline, CDR1 is SGHVS and CDR2 is FNYEAQ. This CDR3 is CASSLSPSRYNEQFF. The CDR3 DNA follows: TGTGCCAGCAGCTTAAGTCCTAGCCGCTACAATGAGCAGTTCTTC.

This chain joins TRBV14 and TRBJ2-3, with D possibly matching TRBD1 (6 bases). The V end was cut by 4 bases, the J end by 2 bases, with 22 bases between. Germline assignment: CDR1 SGHDN and CDR2 FVKESK. This CDR3 comprises 18 residues. CDR3: CASSLRAGDIFFTDTQYF. Written as DNA, the CDR3 is TGTGCCAGCAGCCTAAGAGCTGGGGACATCTTCTTCACAGATACGCAGTATTTT.

This chain joins TRBV5-4 and TRBJ2-4; D gene uncertain. The V end lost 4 bases, the J end lost 8 bases, and 16 bases lay between the germline ends. Germline V lookup: CDR1 SGHNT, CDR2 YYREEE (reference sequence). The CDR3 contains 14 residues. The CDR3 sequence is CASSQTGSKDIQYF. Here the CDR3 DNA reads TGTGCCAGCAGCCAAACCGGGTCGAAGGACATTCAGTACTTC.

CDR3 in amino acids: CASSEVPQGAHGANVLTF. The CDR3 coding sequence is TGTGCCAGCAGTGAAGTGCCCCAGGGGGCGCACGGGGCCAACGTCCTGACTTTC. The chain recombines TRBV2 with TRBJ2-6; the match to TRBD1 covers 8 bases. After removal of 1 base from V and 4 bases from J, the junction contained 9 bases not matched to a gene. The CDR3 has 18 amino acids. Germline V gene lookup returns CDR1 SNHLY and CDR2 FYNNEI.

CDR3 sequence reads: CASSFVNEGVGTQYF. As DNA, the CDR3 is TGTGCCAGCAGCTTCGTAAACGAGGGCGTGGGGACCCAGTACTTC. J is TRBJ2-5 and V is TRBV7-8, with D possibly matching TRBD2 (5 bases). The germline V gene encodes CDR1 SGHVS and CDR2 FQNEAQ. Trimming left V 3 bases short and J 7 bases short, with 18 bases between. This CDR3 comprises 15 residues.

This chain connects TRBV11-2 to TRBJ2-7, with a possible D match to TRBD1 (5 bases). Germline loops: CDR1 SGHAT, CDR2 FQNNGV. The CDR3 consists of 16 residues. V lost 0 bases to trimming and J lost 2 bases, with 14 bases between them. The CDR3 DNA is TGTGCCAGCAGCTTAGACGACAGCTTGGGGCCCTACGAGCAGTACTTC. Protein: CASSLDDSLGPYEQYF.

V is TRBV30 and J is TRBJ2-1; possible D gene TRBD2, 6 bases. The V gene lost 2 bases and the J gene lost 4 bases, with 15 bases spanning the gap. The germline CDR1 and CDR2 sequences are GTSNPN and SVGIG (reference sequence). The CDR3 totals 15 residues. The CDR3 DNA sequence: TGTGCCTGGAGTCGGGTAGCGGACCTTTACAATGAGCAGTTCTTC. Its protein product is CAWSRVADLYNEQFF.

The chain couples TRBV7-7 to TRBJ2-5, with 7 bases aligning to TRBD1. Per the germline V gene, CDR1 is SSHAT and CDR2 is FNYEAQ (reference sequence). CDR3 size: 14 residues. J lost 5 bases, V lost 1 base, and 4 bases had no gene match. The CDR3, as DNA: TGTGCCAGCAGCTTAGACAGGGGACGGGAGACCCAGTACTTC. This sequence encodes CASSLDRGRETQYF. The full variable domain, its missing parts supplied by reference TRBV7-7 and TRBJ2-5, is GAGVSQSPRYKVTKRGQDVTLRCDPISSHATLYWYQQALGQGPEFLTYFNYEAQPDKSGLPSDRFSAERPEGSISTLTIQRTEQRDSAMYRCASSLDRGRETQYFGPGTRLLVL.

The gene calls are TRBV14 and TRBJ2-7; D is unclear. Trimming took 5 bases from V and 1 from J, leaving 3 bases between them. The germline gives CDR1 SGHDN, CDR2 FVKESK. CDR3 length equals 11 residues. CDR3 sequence: CASSRSYEQYF. CDR3 in DNA: TGTGCCAGCAGCAGATCCTACGAGCAGTACTTC.

The chain has TRBV6-1 and TRBJ2-5; possibly TRBD1 or TRBD2 for D (6 bases each). Gene TRBJ2-7 matches the end of the DNA better, so the J call may be wrong. This CDR3 comprises 14 residues. Germline V gene data show CDR1 as MNHNS and CDR2 as SASEGT. The CDR3 here is CASSSRGGIDEQYF. CDR3 in DNA: TGTGCCAGCAGTTCCCGAGGGGGGATCGACGAGCAGTACTTC.

The rearrangement joins TRBV5-1 to TRBJ2-2, with 8 nucleotides matching TRBD2. Losses at the gene ends were 5 bases for V and 6 bases for J; bases not matched to a gene: 0. The CDR3 length is 12 residues. Germline loops: CDR1 SGHRS, CDR2 YFSETQ. The CDR3 is CASRAGAGELFF. In nucleotides, the CDR3 is TGCGCCAGCAGAGCGGGGGCCGGGGAGCTGTTTTTT.

V and J are TRBV10-3 and TRBJ2-7; D gene unclear. V lost 3 bases and J 1 base, leaving 4 bases between the germline ends. The CDR3 loop spans 12 amino acids. CDR1 and CDR2 from the germline V gene are ENHRY and SYGVKD. This chain's CDR3 is CAISDGSYEQYF. The CDR3 DNA reads as TGTGCCATCAGTGACGGGTCCTACGAGCAGTACTTC.

With respect to this clone: In the same sample, other DNA sequences code for this CDR3. The CDR3 region is CASSYRDYNEQFF. CDR3 bases: TGTGCCAGCAGTTACAGGGACTACAATGAGCAGTTCTTC. This sequence joins TRBV6-6 and TRBJ2-1; D ambiguous. CDR3 length: 13 amino acids. From germline, CDR1 is MNHNY and CDR2 SVGAGI (reference sequence). V lost 2 bases and J lost 3, with 5 bases in between.

V gene TRBV10-1 combines with J gene TRBJ2-5, with D perhaps TRBD2 (6 bases). The V end was cut by 2 bases, the J end by 5 bases, with 9 bases between. The CDR3 spans 13 residues. CDR1 is WNHNN, CDR2 SYGVQD, per germline (reference sequence). The chain's CDR3 is CASSEGGTETQYF. The CDR3 region has the DNA TGCGCCAGCAGTGAGGGGGGGACGGAGACCCAGTACTTC.

The chain links TRBV27 to TRBJ2-1; D tentatively fits TRBD1 or TRBD2 (5 bases each). The CDR3 totals 12 residues. Between the trimmed V and J ends, which lost 3 bases and 9 bases, there was a span of 9 bases. The germline gives CDR1 MNHEY, CDR2 SMNVEV (reference sequence). CDR3 amino acids: CASSFGAGEQFF. In nucleotides, the CDR3 is TGTGCCAGCAGTTTCGGGGCAGGTGAGCAGTTCTTC.

The chain recombines TRBV20-1 with TRBJ2-7; weak D call: TRBD1 (6 bases). The V gene's germline CDR1 is DFQATT and CDR2 SNEGSKA (reference sequence). V dropped 4 bases and J dropped 6 bases, with 10 bases sitting between them. The CDR3 length is 11 residues. Here the CDR3 reads CSAIWGLEQYF. The DNA of the CDR3 is TGCAGTGCTATTTGGGGGCTCGAGCAGTACTTC.

CDR3 in amino acids: CASSMIGTSGYEQYF. The DNA of the CDR3 is TGTGCCAGTAGTATGATAGGGACTAGCGGGTACGAGCAGTACTTC. The V gene is TRBV19, the J gene TRBJ2-7; 12 nucleotides agree with TRBD2. In germline, CDR1 is LNHDA, CDR2 SQIVND (reference sequence). V lost 3 bases, J lost 4 bases, and 4 bases stayed unmatched. The CDR3 loop spans 15 amino acids.

The CDR3 loop is CASSYGQGQNSPLHF. The CDR3 bases are TGTGCCAGCAGTTACGGACAGGGCCAAAATTCACCCCTCCACTTT. V is TRBV6-5 and J is TRBJ1-6; 8 bases fit TRBD1. The J segment lost 7 bases and the V segment lost 2 bases, leaving 4 bases of the junction unmatched. The CDR3 sequence is 15 residues long. CDR1 and CDR2 from the germline V gene are MNHEY and SVGAGI.

The chain employs TRBV27 and TRBJ2-1; TRBD2 matches at 12 bases. The V segment lost 1 base and the J segment 5 bases; nucleotides outside the gene matches: 6. Germline CDR1 is MNHEY and CDR2 is SMNVEV (reference sequence). The CDR3 consists of 17 residues. Here the CDR3 DNA reads TGTGCCAGCAGTTTATTGCTAGCGGGAGGGCCGAACAATGAGCAGTTCTTC. Encoded protein: CASSLLLAGGPNNEQFF.

Only one count was recorded for this clone. The V and J genes are TRBV27 and TRBJ2-7, with TRBD2 identical over 11 bases. This CDR3 comprises 15 residues. The V gene's germline CDR1 is MNHEY and CDR2 SMNVEV (reference sequence). Unmatched junction bases numbered 4, after V lost 6 bases and J lost 0 bases. Here the CDR3 DNA reads TGTGCCAGCAGCCCCACTAGCGGGAGCTCCTACGAGCAGTACTTC. It codes for CASSPTSGSSYEQYF.